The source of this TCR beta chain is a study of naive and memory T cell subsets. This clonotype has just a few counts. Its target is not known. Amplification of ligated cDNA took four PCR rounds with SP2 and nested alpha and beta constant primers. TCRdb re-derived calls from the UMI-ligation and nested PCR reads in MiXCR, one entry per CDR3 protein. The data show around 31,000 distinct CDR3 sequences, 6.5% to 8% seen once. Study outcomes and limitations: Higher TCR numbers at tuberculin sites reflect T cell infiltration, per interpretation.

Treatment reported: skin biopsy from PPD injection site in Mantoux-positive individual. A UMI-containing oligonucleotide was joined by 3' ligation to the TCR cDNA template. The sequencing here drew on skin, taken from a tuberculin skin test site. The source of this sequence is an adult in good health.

The CDR3 DNA sequence: TGTGCCAGCAGTCGGGGAGGGAGGGTTTATACGCAGTATTTT. Translating gives CASSRGGRVYTQYF. This chain links TRBV7-8 with TRBJ2-3; TRBD2 aligns across 7 bases. The V and J ends lost 6 bases and 7 bases, in that order; junction bases with no gene match: 10. This CDR3 has 14 residues. Germline CDR1 SGHVS, CDR2 FQNEAQ.